The 13 T cell receptor beta chains listed next were all sequenced from one sample in a study of blood T cell repertoires in COVID-19. TCRdb's copy holds only in-frame clones and misses some; the assay was immunoSEQ multiplex PCR. This sample yields 270,000 or so clones, of which 70% to 90% are seen a single time; 0.95% to 1.5% belongs to the top ten. Material: PBMCs or T cells enriched from blood (not recorded which). The receptors here all came from a woman between 40 and 50 years old with acute COVID-19.

The J gene is TRBJ1-1, the V gene TRBV7-9; 8 bases align to TRBD1. The V and J ends lost 8 bases and 0 bases, in that order; junction bases with no gene match: 5. This CDR3 contains 14 residues. Germline lookup yields CDR1 SEHNR and CDR2 FQNEAQ (reference sequence). The CDR3 protein is CASEDRAMNTEAFF. Written as DNA, the CDR3 is TGTGCCAGCGAGGACAGGGCCATGAACACTGAAGCTTTCTTT.

The count of this clone is one. The chain joins TRBV5-1 to TRBJ1-6, with TRBD1 identical over 7 bases. There are 14 residues in the CDR3. Germline V gene lookup returns CDR1 SGHRS and CDR2 YFSETQ. The ends lost 2 bases at V and 9 bases at J; junction bases unmatched: 5. CDR3 coding DNA: TGCGCCAGCAGCTTAGGAACAGGGGTTTCACCCCTCCACTTT. It is translated as CASSLGTGVSPLHF.

V gene TRBV12-3 or TRBV12-4 combines with J gene TRBJ2-7; D is undetermined. The CDR3 runs 13 residues. The ends were cut back, 2 bases at V and 5 bases at J, with 10 bases in the middle. The CDR3 DNA reads as TGTGCCAGCAGTTTAAGTCTAGAGCACGAGCAGTACTTC. Its protein is CASSLSLEHEQYF.

The chain employs TRBV15 and TRBJ1-5; 10 bases match TRBD1. CDR3 length equals 16 residues. V lost 5 bases and J lost 3; bases outside the gene matches: 7. The germline CDR1 and CDR2 sequences are LNHNV and YYDKDF (reference sequence). CDR3 protein: CATSVRQGANNQPQHF. Here the CDR3 DNA reads TGTGCCACCAGCGTAAGACAGGGGGCAAACAATCAGCCCCAGCATTTT.

The V and J genes are TRBV30 and TRBJ1-1, with 10 nucleotides matching TRBD1. This CDR3 contains 11 residues. V shed 8 bases and J 11 bases; nucleotides not matched to a gene: 8. Germline values: CDR1 GTSNPN, CDR2 SVGIG (reference sequence). The CDR3 region is CAKSTGGLAFF. The DNA of the CDR3 is TGTGCCAAGTCGACAGGGGGCCTGGCTTTCTTT.

A single count supports this clone. The chain uses TRBV9 and TRBJ2-7, with D hard to call. Per the germline V gene, CDR1 is SGDLS and CDR2 is YYNGEE. The CDR3 has 9 amino acids. Trimming removed 7 bases at V and 12 bases at J, with 11 bases between. In DNA form, the CDR3 reads TGTGCCAGCCTCTCGGTGCTGTACGTC. This sequence encodes CASLSVLYV.

The chain couples TRBV19 to TRBJ1-2, with TRBD1 matching 9 bases. The ends lost 3 bases at V and 4 bases at J; junction bases unmatched: 12. The CDR3 is 17 amino acids. Looked up from germline, CDR1 is LNHDA and CDR2 is SQIVND (reference sequence). The CDR3 DNA follows: TGTGCCAGTAGTATTGGGGTGGTACAGGGGGCCCCCTATGGCTACACCTTC. Its translation is CASSIGVVQGAPYGYTF.

This clone was seen once. This chain's CDR3 is CASSGYRGPTYEQYF. The CDR3 DNA reads as TGTGCCAGCAGTGGGTACAGGGGCCCAACCTACGAGCAGTACTTC. The chain carries TRBV28 and TRBJ2-7; TRBD1 matches at 7 bases. Germline V gene lookup returns CDR1 MDHEN and CDR2 SYDVKM. J lost 2 bases, V lost 5 bases, and 9 bases had no gene match. The CDR3 covers 15 residues.

This rearrangement joins TRBV10-2 to TRBJ2-3, with D hard to call. The V gene's germline CDR1 is WSHSY and CDR2 SAAADI. The CDR3 contains 16 residues. V was pared by 6 bases and J by 0 bases, with 16 bases between. The CDR3 is CASSAKMFYSTDTQYF. The DNA of the CDR3 is TGCGCCAGCAGCGCGAAGATGTTCTACAGCACAGATACGCAGTATTTT.

The chain recombines TRBV6-5 with TRBJ2-7; D remains ambiguous. CDR1 MNHEY and CDR2 SVGAGI come from the germline V gene. Between the trimmed V and J ends, which lost 6 bases and 0 bases, there was a span of 15 bases. CDR3 size: 15 residues. Here the CDR3 DNA reads TGTGCCAGCAGGGCTTCTACACGCGGCTCCTACGAGCAGTACTTC. It specifies CASRASTRGSYEQYF.

This rearrangement joins TRBV12-3 or TRBV12-4 to TRBJ2-5; D might be TRBD2 (6 bases). With 8 bases removed from V and 5 bases from J, the gap between germline ends came to 12 bases. This CDR3 has 12 residues. As DNA, the CDR3 is TGTGCCAGCTTGGGGAGCGGGGAGACCCAGTACTTC. Its protein product is CASLGSGETQYF.

The genes are TRBV9 and TRBJ1-1; D is possibly TRBD1 (5 bases). V was pared by 0 bases and J by 0 bases, with 12 bases between. CDR1 is SGDLS and CDR2 is YYNGEE in the germline V gene. The CDR3 contains 16 residues. The CDR3 DNA reads TGTGCCAGCAGCGTAGGAGACAGCGCTATGAACACTGAAGCTTTCTTT. As protein: CASSVGDSAMNTEAFF.

This chain joins TRBV30 and TRBJ1-5; 8 nucleotides agree with TRBD1. Germline CDR1 and CDR2: GTSNPN and SVGIG (reference sequence). J was trimmed by 3 bases and V by 3 bases; bases with no gene match: 7. The length of the CDR3 is 15 residues. The CDR3 sequence is CAWRKTGVDNQPQHF. The CDR3 nucleotides are TGTGCCTGGAGGAAGACAGGGGTTGACAATCAGCCCCAGCATTTT.